Listed here are 10 T cell receptor beta chains from one sample, sequenced in a study of blood T cell repertoires in COVID-19. Sequenced by immunoSEQ multiplex PCR; TCRdb stores in-frame clones only, minus some. The sample includes about 220,000 clones, approximately 80% of them seen just once. Sequenced material: PBMCs or T cells enriched from blood (not recorded which). These receptor sequences come from a woman aged 60 to 75 who had recovered from COVID-19.

For the CDR3, the DNA is TGTGCCAGCAGCCAGAGCACCACTAGCGGGAGGGCCGCAGATACGCAGTATTTT. This sequence encodes CASSQSTTSGRAADTQYF. J is TRBJ2-3 and V is TRBV3-1 (or the pseudogene TRBV3-2); 13 nucleotides align to TRBD2. The germline V gene has CDR1 LGHDT and CDR2 YNNKEL (reference sequence). The junction had 10 bases not matched to a gene; V was cut back by 3 bases and J by 4 bases. The CDR3 totals 18 residues.

The table lists this clone with a count of one. In DNA form, the CDR3 reads TGTGCCAGTAGTCCCAGGGGAGACACTGAAGCTTTCTTT. Its translation: CASSPRGDTEAFF. The V and J genes are TRBV19 and TRBJ1-1; TRBD1 is a possible D gene (6 bases). Germline V CDR1 and CDR2: LNHDA, SQIVND (reference sequence). V lost 5 bases, J lost 3 bases, and 10 bases lay in between. CDR3 length equals 13 residues.

In its sample, this clone was seen once. The CDR3 here is CASSLGGQIANTGELFF. DNA for the CDR3: TGTGCCAGCTCACTGGGAGGCCAGATAGCGAACACCGGGGAGCTGTTTTTT. The gene calls are TRBV18 and TRBJ2-2; possibly TRBD2 for D (6 bases). Germline lookup yields CDR1 KGHSH and CDR2 LQKENI. V lost 4 bases and J 0 bases, leaving 15 bases between the germline ends. This CDR3 is built from 17 residues.

The CDR3 coding sequence is TGCGCCAGCAGCAGACCCAGGGGGAACACCGGGGAGCTGTTTTTT. Its translation is CASSRPRGNTGELFF. The gene calls are TRBV4-1 and TRBJ2-2, with a tentative D call TRBD1 (6 bases). The CDR3 spans 15 residues. V was shortened by 5 bases and J by 1 base, with 11 bases between the two germline ends. Germline assignment: CDR1 MGHRA and CDR2 YSYEKL.

The V gene is TRBV5-1, the J gene TRBJ1-1, with D perhaps matching TRBD1 (5 bases). Deletions cut 5 bases from V and 11 bases from J, with 19 bases between. Per the germline V gene, CDR1 is SGHRS and CDR2 is YFSETQ. CDR3 size: 13 residues. The CDR3: CASSGGTTGLAFF. The CDR3 DNA sequence: TGCGCCAGCAGTGGCGGGACGACTGGGCTGGCTTTCTTT.

The chain joins TRBV3-1 (or the pseudogene TRBV3-2) to TRBJ2-5, with 11 bases that match TRBD2. Trimming removed 3 bases from V and 5 bases from J; junction bases left unmatched: 8. Looked up from germline, CDR1 is LGHDT and CDR2 is YNNKEL (reference sequence). CDR3 length equals 16 residues. CDR3 in amino acids: CASSQASGGYRETQYF. CDR3 nucleotide sequence: TGTGCCAGCAGCCAGGCTAGCGGGGGGTACCGGGAGACCCAGTACTTC.

V gene TRBV9 combines with J gene TRBJ1-2; 9 bases are a match to TRBD1. The CDR3 contains 15 residues. Germline CDR1 SGDLS, CDR2 YYNGEE. Losses at the gene ends were 3 bases for V and 6 bases for J; bases not matched to a gene: 9. The CDR3, as DNA: TGTGCCAGCAGCGCGGACAGGGGAGTAAGTGATGGCTACACCTTC. This gives the protein CASSADRGVSDGYTF.

V is TRBV15 and J is TRBJ2-2; 10 bases map to TRBD1. The J segment lost 3 bases and the V segment lost 6 bases, leaving 4 bases of the junction unmatched. Germline V gene data show CDR1 as LNHNV and CDR2 as YYDKDF (reference sequence). CDR3 length equals 15 residues. The CDR3 is CATSRDRGYTGELFF. The CDR3 region has the DNA TGTGCCACCAGTCGGGACAGGGGATACACCGGGGAGCTGTTTTTT.

CDR3 protein: CASSMGTGVLTEAFF. CDR3 in DNA: TGTGCCAGTAGTATGGGGACAGGGGTGCTCACTGAAGCTTTCTTT. V gene TRBV19 combines with J gene TRBJ1-1; 10 bases are shared with TRBD1. Germline V lookup: CDR1 LNHDA, CDR2 SQIVND (reference sequence). The CDR3 is 15 amino acids. J lost 4 bases, V lost 3 bases, and 5 bases had no gene match.

V is TRBV2 and J is TRBJ2-7; D ambiguous. Looked up from germline, CDR1 is SNHLY and CDR2 is FYNNEI. The V and J ends lost 7 bases and 3 bases respectively, with 13 bases between them. The CDR3 has 13 residues. In nucleotides, the CDR3 is TGTGCCAGCAACACCAGGCAGCTCTACGAGCAGTACTTC. As protein: CASNTRQLYEQYF.